The 12 T cell receptor beta chains reported below all come from one sample, sequenced in a study of control samples from healthy donors and cancer patients. Assay used: immunoSEQ multiplex PCR; TCRdb lists only in-frame clones, some missing. The sample lists 70,000 to 90,000 clones, over 90% occurring once. Sample: blood. Receptors originate from a woman between 18 and 29 years old in good health.

This clone has a handful of counts. The chain has TRBV7-8 and TRBJ1-6; D is unclear. Trimming stripped 1 base from V and 7 bases from J, with 8 bases between. Germline V gene lookup returns CDR1 SGHVS and CDR2 FQNEAQ. The length of the CDR3 is 14 residues. The CDR3 DNA reads as TGTGCCAGCAGCTTAGTCGGCGGGAATTCACCCCTCCACTTT. It is translated as CASSLVGGNSPLHF.

The chain links TRBV5-4 to TRBJ2-7; 12 nucleotides match TRBD2. Trimming removed 5 bases from V and 2 bases from J; junction bases left unmatched: 8. The CDR3 has 16 residues. Germline CDR1 SGHNT, CDR2 YYREEE (reference sequence). The CDR3 here is CASSHTSGGPAYEQYF. The CDR3 bases are TGTGCCAGCAGTCATACTAGCGGGGGGCCAGCCTACGAGCAGTACTTC.

The V and J genes are TRBV19 and TRBJ2-1; D remains ambiguous. CDR1 and CDR2 from the germline V gene are LNHDA and SQIVND (reference sequence). The CDR3 contains 18 residues. V was shortened by 3 bases and J by 3 bases, with 21 bases between the two germline ends. The CDR3 bases are TGTGCCAGTAGTATTATTCAACAGAGCGCAAGGATCTACAATGAGCAGTTCTTC. This translates into CASSIIQQSARIYNEQFF.

This chain uses TRBV9 with TRBJ2-7, with 7 bases identical to TRBD2. The CDR3 loop spans 14 amino acids. The V and J ends lost 5 bases and 3 bases, in that order; junction bases with no gene match: 8. Germline V gene data show CDR1 as SGDLS and CDR2 as YYNGEE. DNA for the CDR3: TGTGCCAGCAGTACCAGCGGGACCGTCTACGAGCAGTACTTC. It is translated as CASSTSGTVYEQYF.

This chain joins TRBV5-4 and TRBJ2-3, with D possibly matching TRBD2 (6 bases). Germline CDR1 SGHNT, CDR2 YYREEE (reference sequence). The CDR3 spans 15 residues. The V end was cut by 0 bases, the J end by 0 bases, with 8 bases between. In DNA form, the CDR3 reads TGTGCCAGCAGCTTGGGCAGCGGGAGCACAGATACGCAGTATTTT. Translated: CASSLGSGSTDTQYF.

The CDR3 DNA reads TGTGCCATCAGCAATTTAGAGGAGCAGTTCTTC. Residues: CAISNLEEQFF. The chain links TRBV10-3 to TRBJ2-1; D unresolved. Germline CDR1 is ENHRY and CDR2 is SYGVKD. This CDR3 has 11 residues. V was clipped by 6 bases and J by 10 bases, with 10 bases between them.

The chain joins TRBV19 to TRBJ2-2; D uncertain. Germline lookup yields CDR1 LNHDA and CDR2 SQIVND (reference sequence). V lost 0 bases, J lost 3 bases, and 17 bases lay in between. CDR3 length: 18 amino acids. For the CDR3, the DNA is TGTGCCAGTAGTATAGACAAGATCTTTTCGACGGACACCGGGGAGCTGTTTTTT. Translation gives CASSIDKIFSTDTGELFF.

V and J are TRBV19 and TRBJ2-3; possible D gene TRBD2, 6 bases. V lost 3 bases, J lost 1 base, and 17 bases lay in between. This CDR3 region has 17 residues. Germline V gene lookup returns CDR1 LNHDA and CDR2 SQIVND (reference sequence). CDR3 amino acids: CASSMRKWASGTDTQYF. CDR3 sequence (DNA): TGTGCCAGTAGTATGCGAAAGTGGGCTAGCGGCACAGATACGCAGTATTTT.

This chain uses TRBV27 with TRBJ2-3; D uncertain. This CDR3 has 12 amino acids. V lost 3 bases and J lost 3, with 4 bases in between. Germline CDR1 reads MNHEY; CDR2 reads SMNVEV (reference sequence). CDR3: CASSFNTDTQYF. CDR3 DNA sequence: TGTGCCAGCAGTTTCAATACAGATACGCAGTATTTT.

This chain links TRBV6-5 with TRBJ1-2, with D unclear. The length of the CDR3 is 13 residues. CDR1 and CDR2 (germline): MNHEY, SVGAGI. The V end was cut by 6 bases, the J end by 8 bases, with 16 bases between. CDR3 DNA sequence: TGTGCCAGCAGCCCAACGAGAGGGTACGGCTACACCTTC. Amino acids: CASSPTRGYGYTF.

V gene TRBV7-3 combines with J gene TRBJ1-2; D is ambiguous. Germline-derived CDR1 and CDR2 are SGHTA and FQGTGA. There are 11 residues in the CDR3. Deletions cut 5 bases from V and 4 bases from J, with 5 bases between. For the CDR3, the DNA is TGTGCCAGCAGCGCAGGCTATGGCTACACCTTC. Amino acid sequence: CASSAGYGYTF.

This clone was counted once. The chain employs TRBV7-2 and TRBJ2-2; 9 bases match TRBD1. The CDR3 has 15 residues. Germline loops: CDR1 SGHTA, CDR2 FQGNSA. The V gene end was trimmed by 5 bases and the J gene end by 7 bases; junction bases not matched to a gene: 8. The chain's CDR3 is CASSIQTGGGGELFF. CDR3 DNA: TGTGCCAGCAGCATCCAGACAGGGGGAGGCGGGGAGCTGTTTTTT.